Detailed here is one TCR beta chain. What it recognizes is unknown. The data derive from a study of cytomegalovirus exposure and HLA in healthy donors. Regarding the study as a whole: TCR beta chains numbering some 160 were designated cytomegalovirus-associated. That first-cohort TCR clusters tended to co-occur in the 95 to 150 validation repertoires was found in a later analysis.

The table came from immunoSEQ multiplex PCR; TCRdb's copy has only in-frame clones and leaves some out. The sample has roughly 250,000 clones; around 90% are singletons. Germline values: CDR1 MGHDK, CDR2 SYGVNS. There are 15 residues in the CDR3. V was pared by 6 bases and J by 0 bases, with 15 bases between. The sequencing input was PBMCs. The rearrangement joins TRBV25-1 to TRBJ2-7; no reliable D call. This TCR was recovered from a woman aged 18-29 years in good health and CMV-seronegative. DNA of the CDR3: TGTGCCAGCAGCGCTACCGGTCAGGCCTCCTACGAGCAGTACTTC. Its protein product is CASSATGQASYEQYF.